This T cell receptor beta chain was sequenced in a study of T cell repertoires in cytomegalovirus infection. The CDR3 contains 14 residues. The germline CDR1 and CDR2 sequences are MNHEY and SMNVEV (reference sequence). The ends lost 2 bases at V and 7 bases at J; junction bases unmatched: 5. TCRdb ran MiXCR on the reads and lists one entry per CDR3 protein. The sample yields 100,000 or so distinct CDR3 sequences, around a quarter seen once. The receptor comes from a human donor in good health (CMV status not recorded). Some clones in this sample may be carry-over from other donors' samples. The chain uses TRBV27 and TRBJ1-2; TRBD1 matches at 9 bases. The sample consisted of CD8+ T cells from PBMCs. In DNA form, the CDR3 reads TGTGCCAGCAGTTTAGGGACAGGGAACAGTGGCTACACCTTC. This codes for CASSLGTGNSGYTF.